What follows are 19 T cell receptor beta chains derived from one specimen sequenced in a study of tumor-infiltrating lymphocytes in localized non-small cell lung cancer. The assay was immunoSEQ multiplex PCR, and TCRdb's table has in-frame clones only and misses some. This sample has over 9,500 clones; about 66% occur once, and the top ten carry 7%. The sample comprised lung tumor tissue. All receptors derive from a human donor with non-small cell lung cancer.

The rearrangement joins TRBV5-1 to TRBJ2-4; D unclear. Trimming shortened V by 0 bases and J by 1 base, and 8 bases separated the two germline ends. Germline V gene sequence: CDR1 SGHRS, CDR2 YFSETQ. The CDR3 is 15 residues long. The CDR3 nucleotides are TGCGCCAGCAGCTTGGGTTTTGGGGCCAAAAACATTCAGTACTTC. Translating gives CASSLGFGAKNIQYF.

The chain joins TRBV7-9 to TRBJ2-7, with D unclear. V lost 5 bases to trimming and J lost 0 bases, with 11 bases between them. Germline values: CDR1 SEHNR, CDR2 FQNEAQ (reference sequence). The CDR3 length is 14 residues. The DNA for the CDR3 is TGTGCCAGCAGCCCAGGTTCTACCTCCTACGAGCAGTACTTC. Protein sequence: CASSPGSTSYEQYF.

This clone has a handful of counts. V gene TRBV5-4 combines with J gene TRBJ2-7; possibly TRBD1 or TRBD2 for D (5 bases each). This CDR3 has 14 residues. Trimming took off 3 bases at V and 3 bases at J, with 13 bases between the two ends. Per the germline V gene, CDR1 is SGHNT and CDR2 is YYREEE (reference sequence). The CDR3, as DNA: TGTGCCAGCAGCTCGCTCGGGACGAACTACGAGCAGTACTTC. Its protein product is CASSSLGTNYEQYF.

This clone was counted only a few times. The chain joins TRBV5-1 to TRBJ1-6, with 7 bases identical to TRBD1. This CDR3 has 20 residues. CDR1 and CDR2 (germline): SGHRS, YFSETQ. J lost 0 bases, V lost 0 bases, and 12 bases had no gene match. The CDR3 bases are TGCGCCAGCAGCTTGGGGCCAGGGGGGGCCCAATACTCCTATAATTCACCCCTCCACTTT. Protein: CASSLGPGGAQYSYNSPLHF.

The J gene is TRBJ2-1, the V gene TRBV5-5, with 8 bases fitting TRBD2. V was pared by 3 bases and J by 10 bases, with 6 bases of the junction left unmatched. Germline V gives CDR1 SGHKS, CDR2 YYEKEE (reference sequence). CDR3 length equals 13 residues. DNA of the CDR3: TGTGCCAGCAGCTCCTCGGGACTAGGAGAGCAGTTCTTC. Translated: CASSSSGLGEQFF.

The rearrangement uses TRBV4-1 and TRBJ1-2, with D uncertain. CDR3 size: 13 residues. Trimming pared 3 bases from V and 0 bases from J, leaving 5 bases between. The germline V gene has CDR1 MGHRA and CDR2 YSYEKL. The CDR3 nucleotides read TGCGCCAGCAGCCACGGGACTAACTATGGCTACACCTTC. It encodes CASSHGTNYGYTF.

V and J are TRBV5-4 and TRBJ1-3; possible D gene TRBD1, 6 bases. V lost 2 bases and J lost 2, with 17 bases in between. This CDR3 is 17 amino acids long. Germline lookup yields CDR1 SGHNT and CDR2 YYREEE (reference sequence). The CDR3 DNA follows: TGTGCCAGCAGCTTCGCACTGACAGGCGCCCCTGGAAACACCATATATTTT. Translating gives CASSFALTGAPGNTIYF.

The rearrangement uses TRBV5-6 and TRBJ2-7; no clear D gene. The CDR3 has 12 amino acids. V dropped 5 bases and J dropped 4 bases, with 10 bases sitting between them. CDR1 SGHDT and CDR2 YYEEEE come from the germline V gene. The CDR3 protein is CASRGPGYEQYF. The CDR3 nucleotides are TGTGCCAGCAGAGGGCCCGGATACGAGCAGTACTTC. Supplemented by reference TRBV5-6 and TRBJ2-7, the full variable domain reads DAGVTQSPTHLIKTRGQQVTLRCSPKSGHDTVSWYQQALGQGPQFIFQYYEEEERQRGNFPDRFSGHQFPNYSSELNVNALLLGDSALYLCASRGPGYEQYFGPGTRLTVT.

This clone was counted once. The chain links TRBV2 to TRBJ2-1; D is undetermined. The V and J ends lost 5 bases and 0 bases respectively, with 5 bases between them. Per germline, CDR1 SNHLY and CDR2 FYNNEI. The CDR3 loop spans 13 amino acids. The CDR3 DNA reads TGTGCCAGCAGTTCCAACTCCTACAATGAGCAGTTCTTC. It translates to CASSSNSYNEQFF. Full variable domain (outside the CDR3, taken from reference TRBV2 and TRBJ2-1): EPEVTQTPSHQVTQMGQEVILRCVPISNHLYFYWYRQILGQKVEFLVSFYNNEISEKSEIFDDQFSVERPDGSNFTLKIRSTKLEDSAMYFCASSSNSYNEQFFGPGTRLTVL.

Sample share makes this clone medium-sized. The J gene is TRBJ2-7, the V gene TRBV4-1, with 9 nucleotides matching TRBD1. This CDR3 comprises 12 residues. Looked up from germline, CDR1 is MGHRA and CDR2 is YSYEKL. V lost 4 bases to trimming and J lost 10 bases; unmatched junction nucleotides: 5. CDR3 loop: CASSPGQGDQYF. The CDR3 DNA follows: TGCGCCAGCAGCCCGGGACAGGGTGATCAGTACTTC.

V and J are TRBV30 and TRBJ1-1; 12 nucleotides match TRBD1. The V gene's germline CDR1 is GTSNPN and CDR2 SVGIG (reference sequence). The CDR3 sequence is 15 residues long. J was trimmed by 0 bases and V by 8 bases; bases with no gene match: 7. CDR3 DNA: TGTGCCGTCTCCGGGACAGGGGGCATGAACACTGAAGCTTTCTTT. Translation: CAVSGTGGMNTEAFF.

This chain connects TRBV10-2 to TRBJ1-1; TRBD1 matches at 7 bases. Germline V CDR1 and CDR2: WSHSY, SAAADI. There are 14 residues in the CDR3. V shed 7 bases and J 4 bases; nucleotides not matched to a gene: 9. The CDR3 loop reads CASTLGGWSTEAFF. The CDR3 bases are TGCGCCAGCACCTTAGGGGGCTGGAGCACTGAAGCTTTCTTT.

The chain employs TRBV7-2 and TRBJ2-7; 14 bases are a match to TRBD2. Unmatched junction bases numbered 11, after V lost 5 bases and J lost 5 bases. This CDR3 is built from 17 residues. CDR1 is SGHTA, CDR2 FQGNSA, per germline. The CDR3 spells CASSIRTSGGSYDEQYF. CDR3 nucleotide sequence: TGTGCCAGCAGCATACGGACTAGCGGGGGGTCTTACGACGAGCAGTACTTC.

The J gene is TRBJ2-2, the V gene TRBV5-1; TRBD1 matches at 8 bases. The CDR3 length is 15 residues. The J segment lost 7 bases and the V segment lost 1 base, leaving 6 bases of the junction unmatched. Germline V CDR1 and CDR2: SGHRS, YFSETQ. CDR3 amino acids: CASSLTGGNIGELFF. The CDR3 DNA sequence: TGCGCCAGCAGCTTGACAGGGGGGAATATCGGGGAGCTGTTTTTT. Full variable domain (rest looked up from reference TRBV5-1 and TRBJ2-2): KAGVTQTPRYLIKTRGQQVTLSCSPISGHRSVSWYQQTPGQGLQFLFEYFSETQRNKGNFPGRFSGRQFSNSRSEMNVSTLELGDSALYLCASSLTGGNIGELFFGEGSRLTVL.

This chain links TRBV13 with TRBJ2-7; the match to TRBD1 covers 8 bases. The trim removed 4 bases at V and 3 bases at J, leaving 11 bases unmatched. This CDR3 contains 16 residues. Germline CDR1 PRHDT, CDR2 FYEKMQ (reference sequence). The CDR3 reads CASSSTGDLPDYEQYF. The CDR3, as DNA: TGTGCCAGCAGCTCGACAGGGGACTTACCTGACTACGAGCAGTACTTC.

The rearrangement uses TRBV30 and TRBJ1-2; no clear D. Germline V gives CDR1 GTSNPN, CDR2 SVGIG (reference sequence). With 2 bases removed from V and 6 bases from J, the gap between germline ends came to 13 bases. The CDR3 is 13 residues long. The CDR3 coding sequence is TGTGCCTGGAGTCCCGGGCAGTGGGATGGCTACACCTTC. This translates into CAWSPGQWDGYTF.

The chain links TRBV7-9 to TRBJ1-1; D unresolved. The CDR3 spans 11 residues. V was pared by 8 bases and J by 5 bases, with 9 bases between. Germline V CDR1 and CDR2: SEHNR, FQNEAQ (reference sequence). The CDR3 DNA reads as TGTGCCAGCGAGGAGTTGACTGAAGCTTTCTTT. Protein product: CASEELTEAFF.

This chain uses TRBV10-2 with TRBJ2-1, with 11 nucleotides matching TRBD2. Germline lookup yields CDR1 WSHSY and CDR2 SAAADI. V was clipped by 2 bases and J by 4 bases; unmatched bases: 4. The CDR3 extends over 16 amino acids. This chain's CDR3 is CASSEPGLAVYNEQFF. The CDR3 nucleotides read TGCGCCAGCAGTGAGCCGGGACTAGCGGTTTACAATGAGCAGTTCTTC.

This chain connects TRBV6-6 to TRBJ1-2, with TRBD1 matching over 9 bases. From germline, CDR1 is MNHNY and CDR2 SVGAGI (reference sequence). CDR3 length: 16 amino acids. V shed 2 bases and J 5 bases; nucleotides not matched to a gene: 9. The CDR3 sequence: CASSYMGQGDPYGYTF. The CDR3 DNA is TGTGCCAGCAGTTACATGGGACAGGGCGACCCTTATGGCTACACCTTC.